This is a list of T cell receptor beta chains from one sample in a study of shared clonotypes between healthy human individuals. Some clones are missing from TCRdb's copy, which holds only in-frame ones; the method was immunoSEQ multiplex PCR. The sample contains about 1.1 million clones, 75% to 80% of which appear only once. Sequencing used memory CD4+ T cells from PBMCs. The receptors here all came from a man between 18 and 35 years old in good health. Some clones in this sample may be carry-over from other donors' samples. The CDR3 runs from the conserved cysteine through the conserved F or W. D genes are given only for firm matches. Clone size is not always given. Where it is, it says once, few, many or a class for expanded clones.

d_call | j_call | v_call | clone_size | cdr3_nt | cdr3_aa
NA | TRBJ1-5 | TRBV5-8 | many | TGTGCCAGCAGCCGAGACAGACACAATCAGCCCCAGCATTTT | CASSRDRHNQPQHF
TRBD1 | TRBJ2-1 | TRBV30 | NA | TGTGCCTGGGTGCCGGAGACAGGGTACAATGAGCAGTTCTTC | CAWVPETGYNEQFF
NA | TRBJ1-2 | TRBV18 | NA | TGTGCCAGCTCACCAACAGGGACCTTTAACTATGGCTACACCTTC | CASSPTGTFNYGYTF
TRBD2 | TRBJ2-7 | TRBV10-1 | NA | TGCGCCAGCAGTGAAGATGGACTAGCGTTGGGGCAGTACTTC | CASSEDGLALGQYF
TRBD1 | TRBJ1-1 | TRBV27 | NA | TGTGCCAGCAGTTTAGATAGGAGACAGGGAAGGACTGAAGCTTTCTTT | CASSLDRRQGRTEAFF
NA | TRBJ1-2 | TRBV7-9 | few | TGTGCCAGCAGCTCAAATTCCCGGGGTGGCTACACCTTC | CASSSNSRGGYTF
NA | TRBJ1-5 | TRBV2 | NA | TGTGCCAGCAGTGCTGGGGTTAGCGGTCAGCCCCAGCATTTT | CASSAGVSGQPQHF
TRBD1 | TRBJ2-3 | TRBV9 | NA | TGTGCCAGCAGCCGCGGGACAGGGGGCAAGCGGGAGGCGGGAGATACGCAGTATTTT | CASSRGTGGKREAGDTQYF
NA | TRBJ1-2 | TRBV6-5 | few | TGTGCCAGCAGTCGGAGGGAGTTGGACTATGGCTACACCTTC | CASSRRELDYGYTF
NA | TRBJ2-1 | TRBV6-1 | NA | TGTGCCAGCGGTAAAGGGAACTCCTACAATGAGCAGTTCTTC | CASGKGNSYNEQFF
NA | TRBJ2-3 | TRBV30 | NA | TGTGCCTGGAGTGTACGGTCTATACAGATCACAGATACGCAGTATTTT | CAWSVRSIQITDTQYF
NA | TRBJ2-1 | TRBV2 | NA | TGTGCCAGCAGTGGAGGGGCGGGATGGGGTTACAATGAGCAGTTCTTC | CASSGGAGWGYNEQFF
TRBD1 | TRBJ1-4 | TRBV28 | NA | TGTGCCAGCAGTACCAGCCGGACAGGGGGCAATGAAAAACTGTTTTTT | CASSTSRTGGNEKLFF
NA | TRBJ2-7 | TRBV7-2 | NA | TGTGCCAGCAGCACGGGATATGGGAGAGAGCAGTACTTC | CASSTGYGREQYF
NA | TRBJ2-1 | TRBV7-2 | NA | TGTGCCAGCAGCTTAGTGGCGTCGCAATCCTACAATGAGCAGTTCTTC | CASSLVASQSYNEQFF
TRBD1 | TRBJ1-1 | TRBV2 | NA | TGTGCCAGCCAAACGGAGGGACAGGGGACTTTCTTT | CASQTEGQGTFF
NA | TRBJ2-7 | TRBV25-1 | NA | TGTGCCAGCAGCGCGCCTCTGAGTGGGATCTACGAGCAGTACTTC | CASSAPLSGIYEQYF
TRBD1 | TRBJ2-5 | TRBV15 | NA | TGTGCCACCAGGGAGGACAGGGCAGAGACCCAGTACTTC | CATREDRAETQYF
NA | TRBJ1-1 | TRBV5-1 | NA | TGCGCCAGCAGCTCCGCCGGGGCGCGTTTCGGGTCCACTGAAGCTTTCTTT | CASSSAGARFGSTEAFF
NA | TRBJ2-7 | TRBV27 | NA | TGTGCCAGCAGTGCCCTGGGAGGGGACAGCTCCTACGAGCAGTACTTC | CASSALGGDSSYEQYF
TRBD2 | TRBJ2-2 | TRBV7-9 | NA | TGTGCCAGCAGCCTCGGGGGAGGGACCGGGGAGCTGTTTTTT | CASSLGGGTGELFF
TRBD2 | TRBJ2-1 | TRBV7-2 | NA | TGTGCCTCTACTAGCGGGAGGGCTATCTACAATGAGCAGTTCTTC | CASTSGRAIYNEQFF
NA | TRBJ1-4 | TRBV2 | NA | TGTGCCACCATCGGTTGGAAGACTAATGAAAAACTGTTTTTT | CATIGWKTNEKLFF
NA | TRBJ2-3 | TRBV9 | NA | TGTGCCAGCAGCGTAGAGAGGGTAGATACGCAGTATTTT | CASSVERVDTQYF
NA | TRBJ2-6 | TRBV5-1 | few | TGCGCCAGCAGCTTGGTTATGGGCAGTTACGGGGCCAACGTCCTGACTTTC | CASSLVMGSYGANVLTF
TRBD2 | TRBJ2-1 | TRBV5-1 | NA | TGCGCCAGCAGCTCTTCCCTAGCGGGAGGTTACAATGAGCAGTTCTTC | CASSSSLAGGYNEQFF
NA | TRBJ2-3 | TRBV28 | once | TGTGCCAGCAGTCCCGCTAGGACTAGCACAGATACGCAGTATTTT | CASSPARTSTDTQYF
NA | TRBJ1-1 | TRBV11-3 | NA | TGTGCCAGCAGCTTAAACAGGGTTGGTACTGAAGCTTTCTTT | CASSLNRVGTEAFF
NA | TRBJ2-3 | TRBV5-1 | NA | TGCGCCAGCAGCTTGCTACCCTTAACCACAGATACGCAGTATTTT | CASSLLPLTTDTQYF
NA | TRBJ1-2 | TRBV27 | NA | TGTGCCAGCAGTCCACGGGGGGCCTATGGCTACACCTTC | CASSPRGAYGYTF
TRBD2 | TRBJ2-1 | TRBV7-9 | NA | TGTGCCAGCAGCTTGGTGGGACTAGCGGGAGCCAATGAGCAGTTCTTC | CASSLVGLAGANEQFF
TRBD2 | TRBJ2-7 | TRBV28 | many | TGTGCCAGCAGTAGCGGGAGGGATTACGAGCAGTACTTC | CASSSGRDYEQYF
TRBD2 | TRBJ2-2 | TRBV4-1 | many | TGCGCCAGCAGCCAACAGCTAGCGGGTACCGGGGAGCTGTTTTTT | CASSQQLAGTGELFF
TRBD1 | TRBJ2-3 | TRBV4-2 | NA | TGTGCCAGCAGCCAAGATCGGGTCAGGGGGCTTGGCACAGATACGCAGTATTTT | CASSQDRVRGLGTDTQYF
NA | TRBJ1-2 | TRBV6-4 | NA | TGTGCCAGCAGACAGGGTGGCTATGGCTACACCTTC | CASRQGGYGYTF
NA | TRBJ1-4 | TRBV10-3 | once | TGTGCCATCAGCCCCTCGGACAGCCTTAATGAAAAACTGTTTTTT | CAISPSDSLNEKLFF
NA | TRBJ1-2 | TRBV5-4 | NA | TGTGCCAGCAGCGTAGATATGAACTATGGCTACACCTTC | CASSVDMNYGYTF
TRBD2 | TRBJ2-2 | TRBV27 | NA | TGTGCCAGCAGTTTATCCAGGACTAGCGGGAGTGTCTCGTTTTTT | CASSLSRTSGSVSFF
TRBD1 | TRBJ1-2 | TRBV27 | NA | TGTGCCAGCAGCTTACAGGGGGCGTGGGACTATGGCTACACCTTC | CASSLQGAWDYGYTF